One and the same sample provided the 8 T cell receptor beta chains below, sequenced in a study of shared T cell receptors in the human thymus (dated by TCRdb to the early 2020s). The library was generated by the immunoSEQ multiplex PCR assay. Not all clones reach the TCRdb copy of this immuneACCESS table, which keeps in-frame sequences only. Checked studies attribute under half of the gap to unresolved V genes and leave the rest unexplained. In this sample the table shows around 65,000 clones, over 90% of which occur a single time. Clones ranked in the top ten supply around 0.03% of the sample. What was sequenced was thymocytes. These receptors all stem from a human donor.

This chain uses TRBV5-6 with TRBJ2-3; D ambiguous. Germline CDR1 is SGHDT and CDR2 is YYEEEE. The CDR3 consists of 17 residues. The V end was cut by 1 base, the J end by 4 bases, with 19 bases between. This chain's CDR3 is CASSLYPARFMPDTQYF. In DNA form, the CDR3 reads TGTGCCAGCAGCTTGTATCCGGCCCGATTCATGCCAGATACGCAGTATTTT.

The chain joins TRBV7-9 to TRBJ1-2, with D tentatively TRBD1 (5 bases). The V end was cut by 3 bases, the J end by 2 bases, with 25 bases between. Per germline, CDR1 SEHNR and CDR2 FQNEAQ (reference sequence). This CDR3 has 19 residues. CDR3 sequence reads: CASSLAGGESGAPNYGYTF. CDR3 sequence (DNA): TGTGCCAGCAGCTTGGCCGGAGGGGAGTCGGGAGCCCCCAACTATGGCTACACCTTC.

Here the CDR3 DNA reads TGTGCCAGCATCAAATCAGGGGTTCGAGAGACCCAGTACTTC. Its translation is CASIKSGVRETQYF. V usage is TRBV28 and J usage is TRBJ2-5; possibly TRBD1 for D (6 bases). The length of the CDR3 is 14 residues. Germline loops: CDR1 MDHEN, CDR2 SYDVKM. V was clipped by 7 bases and J by 4 bases, with 16 bases between them.

J is TRBJ1-2 and V is TRBV7-3; D is ambiguous. The CDR3 runs 13 residues. Germline V gives CDR1 SGHTA, CDR2 FQGTGA. Trimming pared 8 bases from V and 0 bases from J, leaving 10 bases between. The CDR3 DNA is TGTGCCAGCGCTCTAACCACTAACTATGGCTACACCTTC. This translates into CASALTTNYGYTF.

The chain links TRBV2 to TRBJ1-6; 9 bases are a match to TRBD1. The CDR3 sequence is 16 residues long. V lost 2 bases and J lost 9; bases outside the gene matches: 8. From germline, CDR1 is SNHLY and CDR2 FYNNEI. The CDR3 region has the DNA TGTGCCAGCAGTGAACTGGGACAGGGATACAGTTCACCCCTCCACTTT. Amino acid sequence: CASSELGQGYSSPLHF.

The DNA of the CDR3 is TGTGCCAGTACCTCGTGTTGCCCGCGGAGCAATCAGCCCCAGCATTTT. It is translated as CASTSCCPRSNQPQHF. The V call is TRBV19, the J call TRBJ1-5; D unclear. CDR3 size: 16 residues. The germline V gene encodes CDR1 LNHDA and CDR2 SQIVND (reference sequence). Trimming took off 7 bases at V and 1 base at J, with 17 bases between the two ends. The variable domain in full, with the rest retrieved from reference TRBV19 and TRBJ1-5, is DGGITQSPKYLFRKEGQNVTLSCEQNLNHDAMYWYRQDPGQGLRLIYYSQIVNDFQKGDIAEGYSVSREKKESFPLTVTSAQKNPTAFYLCASTSCCPRSNQPQHFGDGTRLSIL.

The gene calls are TRBV15 and TRBJ2-1, with D perhaps TRBD2 (5 bases). There are 13 residues in the CDR3. Per germline, CDR1 LNHNV and CDR2 YYDKDF (reference sequence). V was cut by 1 base and J by 6 bases, with 7 bases left in between. CDR3 protein: CATSRAGSNEQFF. The CDR3, as DNA: TGTGCCACCAGCAGAGCGGGGTCCAATGAGCAGTTCTTC.

The J gene is TRBJ1-1, the V gene TRBV27, with D possibly TRBD1 on 6 matching bases. This CDR3 is built from 16 residues. The germline CDR1 and CDR2 sequences are MNHEY and SMNVEV (reference sequence). Trimming shortened V by 5 bases and J by 5 bases, and 21 bases separated the two germline ends. The CDR3 sequence is CASSKGAGEVKTEAFF. The CDR3 nucleotides read TGTGCCAGCAGTAAAGGGGCAGGGGAGGTTAAAACTGAAGCTTTCTTT.